The clone carrying this T cell receptor (beta chain) was found a few times. TCRdb called the reads again in MiXCR, with one record for every CDR3 protein. The repertoire holds around 530,000 distinct CDR3 sequences, with 16% as singletons. These data come from a study of T cell repertoires in cytomegalovirus infection. The wider study: It was the public TCR beta signatures that indicated both CMV infection and matching HLA type.

Germline values: CDR1 LNHDA, CDR2 SQIVND (reference sequence). This CDR3 contains 13 residues. V lost 3 bases and J 6 bases, leaving 11 bases between the germline ends. Input material: CD8+ T cells from PBMCs. The rearrangement links TRBV19 to TRBJ1-2, with TRBD1 as a possible D gene (5 bases). The sequence came from a human donor in good health (CMV status not recorded). Some clones in this sample may be carry-over from other donors' samples. The CDR3 protein is CASSMDTVDGYTF. The CDR3 nucleotides are TGTGCCAGTAGTATGGACACGGTCGATGGCTACACCTTC.